A selection of T cell receptor beta chains follows, all from one sample in a study of blood T cells in healthy people across ages. A single record per CDR3 protein comes from TCRdb applying MiXCR to the 5' RACE reads. The table lists about 1.6 million distinct CDR3 sequences, around 35% of them singletons. Sequencing was carried out using blood. The receptors come from a woman in her twenties or thirties in good health. CDR3s include the opening cysteine and the closing phenylalanine or tryptophan. The D gene is left open where the match is weak. Size values are once, few and many counts, or a class for expanded clones, and some rows have none.

NA | TRBJ1-2 | NA | TRBV28 | TGTGCCAGCAGTCCTTACGAGGGGTCCTATGGCTACACCTTC | CASSPYEGSYGYTF
NA | TRBJ2-3 | few | TRBV7-9 | TGTGCCAGCAGCTTAGCTTGGGTCTCCCCCCCAGATACGCAGTATTTT | CASSLAWVSPPDTQYF
NA | TRBJ1-4 | NA | TRBV20-1 | TGCAGTGCTAGAGATCCCTTTAGAGGGGACGAAAAACTGTTTTTT | CSARDPFRGDEKLFF
NA | TRBJ1-5 | NA | TRBV20-1 | TGCAGTGCCGCCCGGGCGGCGGGAAGGAGCAATCAGCCCCAGCATTTT | CSAARAAGRSNQPQHF
NA | TRBJ2-3 | NA | TRBV7-2 | TGTGCCAGCGCCCCGGGCGGGAGCACAGATACGCAGTATTTT | CASAPGGSTDTQYF
TRBD1 | TRBJ1-2 | NA | TRBV20-1 | TGCAGTGCTAGGGGGACAGAGGGTACCTATGGCTACACCTTC | CSARGTEGTYGYTF
NA | TRBJ1-5 | NA | TRBV30 | TGTGCCTGGAGTGGGGGTCAGGTGAAAAGAGAGCCCCAGCATTTT | CAWSGGQVKREPQHF
NA | TRBJ2-3 | few | TRBV5-6 | TGTGCCAGCAGCTTGAACAGGGCTACCTGGGCTAGCACAGATACGCAGTATTTT | CASSLNRATWASTDTQYF
TRBD1 | TRBJ1-2 | NA | TRBV10-3 | TGTGCCATCAGTGCTAGGGACAGGGACTATGGCTACACCTTC | CAISARDRDYGYTF
NA | TRBJ1-3 | many | TRBV12-3/TRBV12-4 | TGTGCCAGCAGGACAGCGGGAAACACCATATATTTT | CASRTAGNTIYF
NA | TRBJ2-7 | many | TRBV27 | TGTGCCAGCAGTTGGGGACTTGCCTACGAGCAGTACTTC | CASSWGLAYEQYF
TRBD2 | TRBJ2-7 | NA | TRBV2 | TGTGCCAGCGGGACTAGCGGTTCCTACGAGCAGTACTTC | CASGTSGSYEQYF
NA | TRBJ1-1 | many | TRBV12-3/TRBV12-4 | TGTGCCAGCAGTTTTGGGGGGCTGGACACTGAAGCTTTCTTT | CASSFGGLDTEAFF
TRBD2 | TRBJ2-5 | NA | TRBV24-1 | TGTGCCACCAGTGATTCGGGACTAGCGGGAGTGGAGACCCAGTACTTC | CATSDSGLAGVETQYF
TRBD2 | TRBJ2-1 | few | TRBV27 | TGTGCCAGCAGTCCCGACAGACTAGCGGGGTACAATGAGCAGTTCTTC | CASSPDRLAGYNEQFF
NA | TRBJ1-5 | few | TRBV12-3/TRBV12-4 | TGTGCCAGCAGTCCCAACATCAATCAGCCCCAGCATTTT | CASSPNINQPQHF
TRBD1 | TRBJ2-4 | NA | TRBV11-2 | TGTGCCAGCAGCTCACTAAATACAAGGGGGACAGGGTGGGCCAAAAACATTCAGTACTTC | CASSSLNTRGTGWAKNIQYF
NA | TRBJ2-1 | NA | TRBV28 | TGTGCCAGCATCGATTACAATGAGCAGTTCTTC | CASIDYNEQFF
NA | TRBJ1-1 | NA | TRBV29-1 | TGCAGCGTTGTTACAAGGAACACTGAAGCTTTCTTT | CSVVTRNTEAFF
NA | TRBJ2-7 | once | TRBV7-8 | TGTGCCAGCAGCATAGGGACGGGAAACCTCTACGAGCAGTACTTC | CASSIGTGNLYEQYF
NA | TRBJ2-3 | NA | TRBV7-9 | TGTGCCAGCAGCTGGAGAAGGACAGGCACAGATACGCAGTATTTT | CASSWRRTGTDTQYF
NA | TRBJ1-4 | NA | TRBV20-1 | TGCAGTGCCCGGGCTCGTGGGGGCTTAACTAATAAAAAACTGTTTTTT | CSARARGGLTNKKLFF
NA | TRBJ2-6 | NA | TRBV15 | TGTGCCACCAGCAGAGAGCTTGGGTCCACTGGGGCCAACGTCCTGACTTTC | CATSRELGSTGANVLTF
NA | TRBJ1-2 | few | TRBV10-3 | TGTGCCATCAGTGAGATGATAGGGAGTAACTATGGCTACACCTTC | CAISEMIGSNYGYTF
NA | TRBJ1-1 | few | TRBV20-1 | TGCAGTGCTCCCTATCGGCAGGGAAGGACTGAAGCTTTCTTT | CSAPYRQGRTEAFF
TRBD2 | TRBJ2-5 | NA | TRBV6-2/TRBV6-3 | TGTGCCAGCAGAAAAAACGTCGATAGCGGGGGGGAAGAAACCCAGTACTTC | CASRKNVDSGGEETQYF
TRBD2 | TRBJ2-3 | few | TRBV10-3 | TGTGCCATCAGGTCTCGAGGGGCCGGGACTAGCGGGAGAACAGATACGCAGTATTTT | CAIRSRGAGTSGRTDTQYF
TRBD1 | TRBJ2-2 | NA | TRBV6-5 | TGTGCCAGCAGTAAGGGACAGTCGAACACCGGGGAGCTGTTTTTT | CASSKGQSNTGELFF
NA | TRBJ2-5 | few | TRBV4-1 | TGCGCCAGCAGCCAAAGCCGGGCCGGAGGGGCCGAGGAGACCCAGTACTTC | CASSQSRAGGAEETQYF
TRBD2 | TRBJ2-5 | NA | TRBV30 | TGTGCCCAAGGACTAGCTCGAACTCCTGACCAAGAGACCCAGTACTTC | CAQGLARTPDQETQYF
NA | TRBJ2-5 | few | TRBV7-2 | TGTGCCAGCAGCTTAACGGGTCTGCAGGGGACCCAGTACTTC | CASSLTGLQGTQYF
NA | TRBJ1-1 | NA | TRBV10-3 | TGTGCCATCAGTGAAGGGGGGGGCGCAGGGAACACTGAAGCTTTCTTT | CAISEGGGAGNTEAFF
TRBD1 | TRBJ1-5 | few | TRBV20-1 | TGCAGTGCTAGAGACCACAGGGGGAAGAATCAGCCCCAGCATTTT | CSARDHRGKNQPQHF
NA | TRBJ2-7 | NA | TRBV5-1 | TGCGCCAGCAGCTTGGCTCCGACGGGGATCTACGAGCAGTACTTC | CASSLAPTGIYEQYF
NA | TRBJ2-5 | NA | TRBV27 | TGTGCCAGCAGTTTAATTGGGGGTTGGGGGACGGAGACCCAGTACTTC | CASSLIGGWGTETQYF
TRBD1 | TRBJ2-1 | many | TRBV4-1 | TGCGCCAGCAGCCAGCTTATAGGACAGGGATACAATGAGCAGTTCTTC | CASSQLIGQGYNEQFF
NA | TRBJ2-3 | NA | TRBV5-1 | TGCGCCAGCAGCTGGCCGGCAGGGACAGATACGCAGTATTTT | CASSWPAGTDTQYF
NA | TRBJ2-7 | few | TRBV20-1 | TGCAGTGCTTGTCCGGGACCACCCTACGAGCAGTACTTC | CSACPGPPYEQYF
NA | TRBJ2-1 | once | TRBV3-1 | TGTGCCAGCGGCCAATCAAGTGAGCAGTTCTTC | CASGQSSEQFF
TRBD2 | TRBJ2-5 | NA | TRBV6-2/TRBV6-3 | TGTGCCAGCAGTTGGCGGGGGTCAGGGGAGACCCAGTACTTC | CASSWRGSGETQYF